Presented here are 24 T cell receptor beta chains from one specimen sequenced in a study of early T cells in non-severe SARS-CoV-2 infection. TCRdb fed the 5' RACE reads into MiXCR, producing one record per CDR3 protein. The repertoire holds about 30,000 distinct CDR3 sequences, with 5.5% to 6% as singletons. The sample was whole blood. These receptors were taken from an adult who was a healthcare worker with PCR-confirmed SARS-CoV-2 infection or an uninfected control (not recorded which).

The gene calls are TRBV28 and TRBJ1-5; no clear D gene. Looked up from germline, CDR1 is MDHEN and CDR2 is SYDVKM. The CDR3 spans 12 residues. V was pared by 8 bases and J by 1 base, with 6 bases between. DNA for the CDR3: TGTGCCAGCGGCGACAGCAATCAGCCCCAGCATTTT. It specifies CASGDSNQPQHF.

Many counts were recorded for this clonotype. J is TRBJ2-1 and V is TRBV6-1, with 7 positions matching TRBD2. CDR1 and CDR2 (germline): MNHNS, SASEGT. The CDR3 runs to 13 residues. V was clipped by 7 bases and J by 10 bases; unmatched bases: 10. The CDR3 reads CASTRREAGEQFF. The CDR3 DNA is TGTGCCAGCACCCGACGGGAAGCGGGAGAGCAGTTCTTC.

This clonotype was counted ten times or more. The DNA is left out, because the CDR3 cannot be placed on it with certainty; the CDR3 is given as TCRdb lists it. This chain uses TRBV29-1 with TRBJ2-1; the tabulated D call, TRBD1, remains unverified against the DNA. The CDR3 extends over 14 residues, inclusive of both ends. Germline lookup yields CDR1 SQVTM and CDR2 ANQGSEA. The CDR3 sequence is CSVVASGTGGEEFF.

This clonotype has ten or more counts. The chain recombines TRBV20-1 with TRBJ2-1; a weak D match, TRBD2 (6 bases). With 1 base removed from V and 7 bases from J, the gap between germline ends came to 17 bases. The germline gives CDR1 DFQATT, CDR2 SNEGSKA (reference sequence). The CDR3 is made up of 15 amino acids. The CDR3 sequence: CSARGPNSLANEQFF. The CDR3 region has the DNA TGCAGTGCTAGAGGCCCAAACTCTCTAGCGAATGAGCAGTTCTTC.

This clonotype was observed at least ten times. For the CDR3, the DNA is TGTGCCAGCAGGGCCAGGGGTGGTGAAGCTTTCTTT. This codes for CASRARGGEAFF. The chain has TRBV9 and TRBJ1-1, with D perhaps TRBD1 (6 bases). This CDR3 has 12 amino acids. V dropped 5 bases and J dropped 7 bases, with 12 bases sitting between them. The germline V gene has CDR1 SGDLS and CDR2 YYNGEE.

This clonotype has a count of ten or more. This chain connects TRBV20-1 to TRBJ2-1; the match to TRBD1 covers 7 bases. The V gene end was trimmed by 1 base and the J gene end by 5 bases; junction bases not matched to a gene: 11. The CDR3 length is 16 residues. Germline V CDR1 and CDR2: DFQATT, SNEGSKA (reference sequence). The CDR3 region has the DNA TGCAGTGCTAGAGTTACCAGGGACAGCGGACACAATGAGCAGTTCTTC. Translating gives CSARVTRDSGHNEQFF.

V is TRBV5-1 and J is TRBJ1-1; maybe TRBD1 (6 bases). The CDR3 runs to 14 residues. The germline CDR1 and CDR2 sequences are SGHRS and YFSETQ. Trimming removed 4 bases from V and 11 bases from J, with 21 bases in between. The CDR3 DNA sequence: TGCGCCAGCAGCCCCGACGGACTACAGGGCTTGGCTTTCTTT. Translation gives CASSPDGLQGLAFF. Variable domain in full (rest from reference TRBV5-1 and TRBJ1-1): KAGVTQTPRYLIKTRGQQVTLSCSPISGHRSVSWYQQTPGQGLQFLFEYFSETQRNKGNFPGRFSGRQFSNSRSEMNVSTLELGDSALYLCASSPDGLQGLAFFGQGTRLTVV.

This clonotype has ten or more counts. J is TRBJ2-6 and V is TRBV5-5, with a possible D match to TRBD2 (5 bases). The CDR3 is 16 amino acids. From germline, CDR1 is SGHKS and CDR2 YYEKEE (reference sequence). Trimming cost V 4 bases and J 0 bases, with 11 bases left between them. The CDR3 coding sequence is TGTGCCAGCAGCGTTACCAGCGGCTCTGGGGCCAACGTCCTGACTTTC. Its translation: CASSVTSGSGANVLTF.

CDR3 sequence: CASSLRTGLEKETQYF. DNA of the CDR3: TGTGCCAGCAGCCTAAGGACAGGATTGGAAAAAGAGACCCAGTACTTC. The chain is built from TRBV14 and TRBJ2-5; 7 bases are a match to TRBD1. In germline, CDR1 is SGHDN, CDR2 FVKESK. The CDR3 loop spans 16 amino acids. J gave up 3 bases and V 4 bases, and 11 bases lay outside the gene matches.

This clonotype has a count of ten or more. The V gene is TRBV7-6, the J gene TRBJ2-2, with D unclear. The CDR3 has 15 residues. V was clipped by 5 bases and J by 0 bases, with 10 bases between them. The germline CDR1 and CDR2 sequences are SGHVS and FNYEAQ. CDR3 residues: CASSPRSPNTGELFF. DNA of the CDR3: TGTGCCAGCAGCCCACGGAGCCCGAACACCGGGGAGCTGTTTTTT.

This clonotype has ten or more counts. This sequence joins TRBV18 and TRBJ1-1; no firm D call. Germline V gives CDR1 KGHSH, CDR2 LQKENI. V lost 3 bases to trimming and J lost 3 bases, with 14 bases between them. CDR3 length: 15 amino acids. The CDR3 protein is CASSPLDHRDTEAFF. DNA of the CDR3: TGTGCCAGCTCACCCTTGGATCATCGGGACACTGAAGCTTTCTTT.

The chain combines TRBV10-2 with TRBJ2-3, with 10 nucleotides matching TRBD2. The V gene's germline CDR1 is WSHSY and CDR2 SAAADI. CDR3 size: 19 residues. The ends lost 3 bases at V and 2 bases at J; junction bases unmatched: 14. In DNA, the CDR3 is TGCGCCAGCAGTGAACTAGCGGGAAGGGACCCACCACACACAGATACGCAGTATTTT. Translation: CASSELAGRDPPHTDTQYF.

This clonotype was observed many times. V and J are TRBV6-5 and TRBJ2-3; TRBD2 is a possible D gene (6 bases). Per the germline V gene, CDR1 is MNHEY and CDR2 is SVGAGI. The CDR3 spans 15 residues. Trimming removed 5 bases at V and 2 bases at J, with 14 bases between. The CDR3 region has the DNA TGTGCCAGCAGTACTTGGCGGGGCGCCACAGATACGCAGTATTTT. Its protein is CASSTWRGATDTQYF.

This clonotype was counted at least ten times. J is TRBJ1-6 and V is TRBV4-2; D is possibly TRBD1 (5 bases). This CDR3 is built from 11 residues. Per the germline V gene, CDR1 is LGHNA and CDR2 is YNFKEQ. V dropped 5 bases and J dropped 12 bases, with 8 bases sitting between them. Here the CDR3 reads CASSDGGPLHF. The CDR3 DNA follows: TGTGCCAGCAGCGACGGGGGACCCCTCCACTTT.

This clonotype has more than one count but fewer than ten. V gene TRBV6-2 or TRBV6-3 combines with J gene TRBJ2-7, with D maybe TRBD1 (6 bases). The CDR3 contains 15 residues. The germline V gene has CDR1 MNHEY and CDR2 SVGEGT. Between the trimmed V and J ends, which lost 6 bases and 2 bases, there was a span of 17 bases. The CDR3 DNA reads TGTGCCAGCAGCCCGCGACAGGCAGGAACCTACGAGCAGTACTTC. Translating it yields CASSPRQAGTYEQYF.

Worth noting for this clonotype: Being one base from a much bigger clone, this may be a read error. V usage is TRBV18 and J usage is TRBJ1-1; D not certain. The CDR3 has 13 residues. The germline V gene encodes CDR1 KGHSH and CDR2 LQKENI. The CDR3 DNA sequence: TGTGTCAGCTCACCCGCCCCTAACACTGAAGCTTTCTTT. It encodes CVSSPAPNTEAFF.

Worth noting for this clonotype: A read error may be the cause here, since a much bigger clone is one base away. V usage is TRBV23-1 and J usage is TRBJ2-3; D is unresolved. TRBV23-1 is treated as an ORF (open reading frame) with a function not yet certain. V gave up 3 bases and J gave up 3 bases, with 16 bases separating them. The CDR3 covers 16 residues. The DNA of the CDR3 is TGCGCCAGCAGTCAGACGGGTCTTCATAGGACAGATACGCAGTATTTT. Translating it yields CASSQTGLHRTDTQYF.

This clonotype was seen repeatedly, ten times or more. The chain carries TRBV7-3 and TRBJ2-7; unclear D gene. V was clipped by 4 bases and J by 2 bases, with 9 bases between them. The CDR3 is made up of 13 amino acids. The germline V gene encodes CDR1 SGHTA and CDR2 FQGTGA. The CDR3 loop reads CASSYGETYEQYF. CDR3 DNA: TGTGCCAGCAGCTACGGAGAAACCTACGAGCAGTACTTC. The full variable domain, rest sourced from reference TRBV7-3 and TRBJ2-7, is GAGVSQTPSNKVTEKGKYVELRCDPISGHTALYWYRQSLGQGPEFLIYFQGTGAADDSGLPNDRFFAVRPEGSVSTLKIQRTERGDSAVYLCASSYGETYEQYFGPGTRLTVT.

This clonotype was recorded at least ten times. J is TRBJ2-7 and V is TRBV27; weak D call: TRBD1 (6 bases). Trimming cost V 5 bases and J 2 bases, with 16 bases left between them. Germline-derived CDR1 and CDR2 are MNHEY and SMNVEV (reference sequence). The CDR3 loop spans 15 amino acids. CDR3 bases: TGTGCCAGCAGTCGAAAGCCCGGGGACACCTACGAGCAGTACTTC. Translation: CASSRKPGDTYEQYF.

This clonotype was picked up many times. Its ends do not fully match the called genes, so a read error is possible. The chain combines TRBV12-3 or TRBV12-4 with TRBJ2-2; tentative D call: TRBD2 (5 bases). The CDR3 totals 12 residues. CDR3 protein: CASSLASGELFF. In DNA form, the CDR3 reads TGTGCCAGCAGTCTAGCTTCCGGGGAGCTGTTTTTT.

In this sample, this clonotype turned up many times. V gene TRBV12-3 or TRBV12-4 combines with J gene TRBJ2-1; TRBD1 aligns across 8 bases. With V trimmed by 6 bases and J by 8 bases, 9 bases remained unmatched. This CDR3 has 14 residues. CDR3 amino acids: CASSPTGVNDEQFF. The CDR3 DNA is TGTGCCAGCAGCCCGACAGGGGTTAACGATGAGCAGTTCTTC.

This clonotype was counted at least ten times. The chain combines TRBV19 with TRBJ1-6; TRBD1 might be the D (6 bases). The V gene lost 9 bases and the J gene lost 9 bases, with 18 bases spanning the gap. CDR3 length equals 14 residues. Per the germline V gene, CDR1 is LNHDA and CDR2 is SQIVND (reference sequence). As DNA, the CDR3 is TGTGCCAGCAGCCAGGTGCCAGGGGTTTCACCCCTCCACTTT. The encoded protein is CASSQVPGVSPLHF.

This chain joins TRBV29-1 and TRBJ2-3, with D possibly TRBD2 on 5 matching bases. From germline, CDR1 is SQVTM and CDR2 ANQGSEA. This CDR3 spans 13 amino acids. The V end was cut by 7 bases, the J end by 3 bases, with 14 bases between. For the CDR3, the DNA is TGCAGCGGCCTAGGGAGCAGTACAGATACGCAGTATTTT. This translates into CSGLGSSTDTQYF.

In its sample, this clonotype was seen many times. This chain uses TRBV12-3 or TRBV12-4 with TRBJ2-7; D is tentatively TRBD1 or TRBD2 (5 bases each). V was clipped by 7 bases and J by 2 bases, with 15 bases between them. CDR3 length: 14 amino acids. The CDR3 protein is CASKTGRRTYEQYF. The CDR3 DNA follows: TGTGCCAGCAAAACGGGACGGAGGACCTACGAGCAGTACTTC.